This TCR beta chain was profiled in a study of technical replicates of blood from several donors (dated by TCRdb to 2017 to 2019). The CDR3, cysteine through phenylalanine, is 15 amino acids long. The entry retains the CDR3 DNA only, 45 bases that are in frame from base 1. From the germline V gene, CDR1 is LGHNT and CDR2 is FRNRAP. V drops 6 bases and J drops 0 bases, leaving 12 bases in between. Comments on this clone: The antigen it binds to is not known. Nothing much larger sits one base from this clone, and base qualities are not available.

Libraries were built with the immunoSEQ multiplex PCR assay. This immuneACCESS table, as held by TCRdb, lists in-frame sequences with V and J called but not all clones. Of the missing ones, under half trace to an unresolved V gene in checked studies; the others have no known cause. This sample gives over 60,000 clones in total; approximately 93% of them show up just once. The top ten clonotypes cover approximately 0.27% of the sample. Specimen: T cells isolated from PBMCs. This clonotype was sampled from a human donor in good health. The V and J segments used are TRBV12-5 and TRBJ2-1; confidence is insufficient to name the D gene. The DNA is TGTGCTAGTGGCCCCGAGCCGAGCTCCTACAATGAGCAGTTCTTC. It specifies CASGPEPSSYNEQFF.